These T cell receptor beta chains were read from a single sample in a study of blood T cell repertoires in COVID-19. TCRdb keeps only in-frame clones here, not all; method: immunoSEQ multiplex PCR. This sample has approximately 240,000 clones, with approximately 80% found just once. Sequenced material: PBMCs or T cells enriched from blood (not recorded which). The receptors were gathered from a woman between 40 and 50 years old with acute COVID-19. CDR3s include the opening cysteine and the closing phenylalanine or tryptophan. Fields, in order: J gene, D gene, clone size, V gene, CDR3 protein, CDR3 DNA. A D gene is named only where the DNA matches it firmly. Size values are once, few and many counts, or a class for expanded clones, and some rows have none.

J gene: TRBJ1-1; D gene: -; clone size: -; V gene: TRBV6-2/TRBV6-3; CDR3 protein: CASSYGSTTEAFF; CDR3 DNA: TGTGCCAGCAGTTACGGGAGTACCACTGAAGCTTTCTTT
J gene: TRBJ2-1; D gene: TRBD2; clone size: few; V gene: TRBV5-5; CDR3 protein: CASSWGLAGGQSYNEQFF; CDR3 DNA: TGTGCCAGCAGCTGGGGACTAGCGGGAGGGCAATCCTACAATGAGCAGTTCTTC
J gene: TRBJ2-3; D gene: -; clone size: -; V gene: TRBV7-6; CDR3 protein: CASRTGALSTDTQYF; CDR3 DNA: TGTGCCAGCAGAACTGGAGCGCTTAGCACAGATACGCAGTATTTT
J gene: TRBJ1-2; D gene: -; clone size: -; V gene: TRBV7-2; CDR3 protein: CASSPSGVGFSYGYTF; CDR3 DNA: TGTGCCAGCAGCCCCTCGGGAGTTGGATTTAGCTATGGCTACACCTTC
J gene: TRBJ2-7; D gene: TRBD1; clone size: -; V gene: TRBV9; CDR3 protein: CASSVTTGTGIGEQYF; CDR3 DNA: TGTGCCAGCAGCGTAACCACCGGGACAGGGATCGGAGAGCAGTACTTC
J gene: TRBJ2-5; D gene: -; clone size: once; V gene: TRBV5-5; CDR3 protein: CASSSWTDQETQYF; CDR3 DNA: TGTGCCAGCAGCTCGTGGACAGACCAAGAGACCCAGTACTTC
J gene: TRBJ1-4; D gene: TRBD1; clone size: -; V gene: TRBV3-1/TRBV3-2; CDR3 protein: CASSQGQGGSELFF; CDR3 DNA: TGTGCCAGCAGCCAAGGACAGGGTGGGTCGGAACTGTTTTTT
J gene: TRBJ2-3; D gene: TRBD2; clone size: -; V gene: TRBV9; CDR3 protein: CASSATSLPTDTQYF; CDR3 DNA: TGTGCCAGCAGCGCGACTAGCCTCCCCACAGATACGCAGTATTTT
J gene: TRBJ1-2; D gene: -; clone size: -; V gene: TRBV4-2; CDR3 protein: CASSQIQGLGFYGYTF; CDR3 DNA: TGTGCCAGCAGCCAAATCCAGGGGTTAGGCTTCTATGGCTACACCTTC
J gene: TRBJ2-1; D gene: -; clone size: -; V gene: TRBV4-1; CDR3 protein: CASSQVQGLAYNEQFF; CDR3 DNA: TGCGCCAGCAGCCAAGTGCAGGGCTTGGCCTACAATGAGCAGTTCTTC
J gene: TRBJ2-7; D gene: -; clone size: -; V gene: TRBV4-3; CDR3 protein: CASSQVYPRAPYEQYF; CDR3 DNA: TGCGCCAGCAGCCAAGTTTACCCCAGGGCTCCCTACGAGCAGTACTTC
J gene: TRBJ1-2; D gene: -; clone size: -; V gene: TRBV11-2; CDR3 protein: CASSSVGTNYGYTF; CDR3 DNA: TGTGCCAGCAGCTCCGTGGGGACAAACTATGGCTACACCTTC
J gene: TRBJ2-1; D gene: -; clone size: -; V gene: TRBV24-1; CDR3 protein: CATSGRTSHGNEQFF; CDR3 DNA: TGTGCCACCAGTGGAAGGACTTCGCACGGTAATGAGCAGTTCTTC
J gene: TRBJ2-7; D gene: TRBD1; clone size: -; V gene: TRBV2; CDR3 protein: CASRRGSRGRSYEQYF; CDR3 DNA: TGTGCCAGCAGAAGGGGGTCCAGGGGGCGTTCCTACGAGCAGTACTTC
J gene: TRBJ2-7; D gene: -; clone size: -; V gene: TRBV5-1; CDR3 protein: CASSSGQRYSYEQYF; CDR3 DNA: TGCGCCAGCAGCTCCGGACAGCGCTACTCCTACGAGCAGTACTTC
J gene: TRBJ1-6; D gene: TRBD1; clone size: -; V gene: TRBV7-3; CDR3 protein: CASSYGQGYNSPLHF; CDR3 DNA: TGTGCCAGCAGCTACGGACAGGGCTATAATTCACCCCTCCACTTT
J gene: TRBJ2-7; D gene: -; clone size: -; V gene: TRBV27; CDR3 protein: CASSLRSAYEQYF; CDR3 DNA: TGTGCCAGCAGTTTACGCAGCGCCTACGAGCAGTACTTC
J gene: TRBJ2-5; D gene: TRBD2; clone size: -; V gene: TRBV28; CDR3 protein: CASSLYIAGEGEETQYF; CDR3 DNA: TGTGCCAGCAGTTTATATATAGCGGGGGAGGGAGAAGAGACCCAGTACTTC
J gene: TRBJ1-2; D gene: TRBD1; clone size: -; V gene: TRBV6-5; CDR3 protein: CASTTGGRGYTF; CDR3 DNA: TGTGCCAGCACAACAGGGGGCAGGGGCTACACCTTC
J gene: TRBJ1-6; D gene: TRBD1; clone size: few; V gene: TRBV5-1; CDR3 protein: CASSWQTGDNSPLHF; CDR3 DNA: TGCGCCAGCAGCTGGCAGACAGGGGACAATTCACCCCTCCACTTT
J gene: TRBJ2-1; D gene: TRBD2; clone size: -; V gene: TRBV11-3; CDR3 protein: CASSGRADNEQFF; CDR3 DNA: TGTGCCAGCAGCGGGAGGGCCGACAATGAGCAGTTCTTC
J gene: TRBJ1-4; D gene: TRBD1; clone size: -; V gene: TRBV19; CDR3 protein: CASSITGTGNEKLFF; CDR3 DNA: TGTGCCAGTAGTATAACCGGGACAGGGAACGAAAAACTGTTTTTT
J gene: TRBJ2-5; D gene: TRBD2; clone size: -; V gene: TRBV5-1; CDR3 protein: CASSPGLAGAGRETQYF; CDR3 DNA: TGCGCCAGCAGCCCGGGACTAGCGGGGGCTGGTCGAGAGACCCAGTACTTC
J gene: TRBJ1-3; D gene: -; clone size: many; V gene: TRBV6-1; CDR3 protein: CASSEEEGSSGNTIYF; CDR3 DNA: TGTGCCAGCAGTGAAGAGGAGGGGTCGTCTGGAAACACCATATATTTT
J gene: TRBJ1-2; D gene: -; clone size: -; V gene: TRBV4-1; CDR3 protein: CASSPTWGQPPYGYTF; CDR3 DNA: TGCGCCAGCAGCCCGACCTGGGGCCAACCACCTTATGGCTACACCTTC
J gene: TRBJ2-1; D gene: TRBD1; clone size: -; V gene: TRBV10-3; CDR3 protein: CAIGGTGFDEQFF; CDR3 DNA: TGTGCCATCGGCGGGACAGGGTTCGATGAGCAGTTCTTC
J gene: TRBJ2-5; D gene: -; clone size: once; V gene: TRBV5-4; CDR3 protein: CASSLEGQGGETQYF; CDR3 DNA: TGTGCCAGCAGCTTGGAGGGGCAGGGGGGCGAGACCCAGTACTTC
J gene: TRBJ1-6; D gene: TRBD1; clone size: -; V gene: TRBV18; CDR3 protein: CASSPGTGASSYNSPLHF; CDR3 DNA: TGTGCCAGCTCACCAGGGACAGGGGCCAGCTCCTATAATTCACCCCTCCACTTT
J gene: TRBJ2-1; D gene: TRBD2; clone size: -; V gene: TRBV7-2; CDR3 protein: CASSLPRAGGRHEQFF; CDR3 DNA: TGTGCCAGCAGCTTACCTCGAGCGGGAGGGCGGCATGAGCAGTTCTTC
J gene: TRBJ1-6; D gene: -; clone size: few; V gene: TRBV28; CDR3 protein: CASRAGTLSSPLHF; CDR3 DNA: TGTGCCAGCAGAGCCGGGACTTTGAGTTCACCCCTCCACTTT
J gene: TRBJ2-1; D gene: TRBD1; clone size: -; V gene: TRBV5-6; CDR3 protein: CASSLARQGLNNEQFF; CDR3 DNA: TGTGCCAGCAGCTTGGCACGACAGGGGCTAAACAATGAGCAGTTCTTC
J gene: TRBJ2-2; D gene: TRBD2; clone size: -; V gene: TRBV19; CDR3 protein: CASKSFASGIGELFF; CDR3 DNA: TGTGCCAGTAAATCTTTCGCTAGCGGGATCGGGGAGCTGTTTTTT
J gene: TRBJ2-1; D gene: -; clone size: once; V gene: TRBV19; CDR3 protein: CASSIASRGSYNEQFF; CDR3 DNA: TGTGCCAGTAGTATAGCGTCTCGCGGCTCCTACAATGAGCAGTTCTTC
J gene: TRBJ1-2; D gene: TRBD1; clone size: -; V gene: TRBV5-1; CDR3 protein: CASSWTGGDYGYTF; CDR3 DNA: TGCGCCAGCAGCTGGACAGGGGGGGACTATGGCTACACCTTC
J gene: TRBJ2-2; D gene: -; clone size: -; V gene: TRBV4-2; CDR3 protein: CASSQGGELSTGELFF; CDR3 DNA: TGTGCCAGCAGCCAAGGGGGGGAGCTGAGCACCGGGGAGCTGTTTTTT
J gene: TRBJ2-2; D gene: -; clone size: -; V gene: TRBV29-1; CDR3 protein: CSVDLGAGTGELFF; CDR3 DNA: TGCAGCGTTGATTTGGGGGCAGGCACCGGGGAGCTGTTTTTT
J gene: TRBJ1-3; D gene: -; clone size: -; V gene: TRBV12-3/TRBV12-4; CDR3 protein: CATHNSGNTIYF; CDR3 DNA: TGTGCCACCCACAACTCTGGAAACACCATATATTTT
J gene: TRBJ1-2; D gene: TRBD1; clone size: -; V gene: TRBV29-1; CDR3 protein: CSVRDRGNYGYTF; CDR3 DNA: TGCAGCGTTAGGGACAGGGGTAACTATGGCTACACCTTC
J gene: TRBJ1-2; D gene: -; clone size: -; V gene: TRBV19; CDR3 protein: CASSVQANYGYTF; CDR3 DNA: TGTGCCAGTAGTGTACAGGCAAACTATGGCTACACCTTC
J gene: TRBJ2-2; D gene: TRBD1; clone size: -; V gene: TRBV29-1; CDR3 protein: CSASGQGTNTGELFF; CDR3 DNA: TGCAGCGCCTCGGGACAGGGAACCAACACCGGGGAGCTGTTTTTT
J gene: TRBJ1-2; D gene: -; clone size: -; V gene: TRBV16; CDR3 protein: CASTRYRANYGYTF; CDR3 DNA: TGTGCCAGCACCAGGTACAGAGCTAACTATGGCTACACCTTC
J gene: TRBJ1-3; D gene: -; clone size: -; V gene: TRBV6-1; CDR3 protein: CASSEQRASSGNTIYF; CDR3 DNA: TGTGCCAGCAGTGAACAGAGGGCGAGCTCTGGAAACACCATATATTTT
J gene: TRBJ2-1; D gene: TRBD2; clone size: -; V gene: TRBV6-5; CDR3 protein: CASRAGTSGYNEQFF; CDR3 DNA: TGTGCCAGCAGAGCCGGGACTAGCGGGTACAATGAGCAGTTCTTC
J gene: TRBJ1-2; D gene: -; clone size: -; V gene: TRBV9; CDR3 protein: CASSYTGSNYGYTF; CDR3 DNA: TGTGCCAGCAGCTACACGGGGAGCAACTATGGCTACACCTTC
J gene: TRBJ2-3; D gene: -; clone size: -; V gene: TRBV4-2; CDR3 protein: CASSESHTQYF; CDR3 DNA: TGTGCCAGCAGCGAGTCGCATACGCAGTATTTT
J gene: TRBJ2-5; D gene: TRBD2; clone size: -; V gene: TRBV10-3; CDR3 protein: CAISEWGGETQYF; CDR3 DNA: TGTGCCATCAGTGAGTGGGGGGGGGAGACCCAGTACTTC
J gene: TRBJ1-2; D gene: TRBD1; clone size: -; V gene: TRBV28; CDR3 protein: CASRRDRGDLGGYTF; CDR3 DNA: TGTGCCAGCAGGAGGGACAGGGGGGACCTGGGCGGCTACACCTTC
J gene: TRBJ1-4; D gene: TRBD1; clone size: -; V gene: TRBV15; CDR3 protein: CATSTRTGGEKLFF; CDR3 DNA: TGTGCCACCAGCACGCGGACAGGGGGTGAAAAACTGTTTTTT
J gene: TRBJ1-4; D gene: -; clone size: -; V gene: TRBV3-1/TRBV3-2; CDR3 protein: CASSQRQFSTNEKLFF; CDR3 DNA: TGTGCCAGCAGCCAAAGACAGTTTTCAACTAATGAAAAACTGTTTTTT
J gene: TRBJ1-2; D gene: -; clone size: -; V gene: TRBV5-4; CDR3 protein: CASSLVELNYGYTF; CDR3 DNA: TGTGCCAGCAGCTTGGTGGAGCTTAACTATGGCTACACCTTC
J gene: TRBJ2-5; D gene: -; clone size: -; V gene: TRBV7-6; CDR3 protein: CASSLSTAQETQYF; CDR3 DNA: TGTGCCAGCAGCTTGTCGACAGCCCAAGAGACCCAGTACTTC
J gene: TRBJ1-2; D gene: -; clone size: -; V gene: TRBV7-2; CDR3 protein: CASSPHPAGAGYTF; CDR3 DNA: TGTGCCAGCAGCCCCCACCCAGCAGGGGCGGGCTACACCTTC
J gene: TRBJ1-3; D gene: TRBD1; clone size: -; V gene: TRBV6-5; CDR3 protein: CASSYSGQGGGNTIYF; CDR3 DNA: TGTGCCAGCAGTTACTCGGGACAGGGTGGAGGAAACACCATATATTTT
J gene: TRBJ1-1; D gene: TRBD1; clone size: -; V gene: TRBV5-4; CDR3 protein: CASRIGQGASEAFF; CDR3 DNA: TGTGCCAGCAGGATTGGACAGGGGGCCTCTGAAGCTTTCTTT